The 11 T cell receptor beta chains below come from one sample, sequenced in a study of cytomegalovirus exposure and HLA in healthy donors. Using immunoSEQ multiplex PCR, the repertoire was profiled, and TCRdb retains in-frame clones only, with some absent. The sample has about 150,000 clones, roughly 90% seen once. Sequencing was performed on PBMCs. The receptor set was obtained from a man between 18 and 29 years old in good health and CMV-seropositive.

J is TRBJ1-3 and V is TRBV5-8; TRBD1 matches 7 bases. The ends lost 2 bases at V and 0 bases at J; junction bases unmatched: 2. Germline CDR1 and CDR2: SGHTS and YDEGEE. The CDR3 is made up of 15 amino acids. The CDR3 reads CASSFRQGSGNTIYF. The CDR3 bases are TGTGCCAGCAGCTTTAGACAGGGCTCTGGAAACACCATATATTTT.

The rearrangement uses TRBV5-8 and TRBJ2-7; no firm D call. Trimming removed 1 base at V and 4 bases at J, with 9 bases between. The CDR3 extends over 13 amino acids. Per the germline V gene, CDR1 is SGHTS and CDR2 is YDEGEE. This CDR3 reads CASSLLLAYEQYF. CDR3 DNA sequence: TGTGCCAGCAGCTTGTTGTTGGCATACGAGCAGTACTTC.

This clone was seen more than once but under ten times. The J gene is TRBJ1-5, the V gene TRBV4-2; D remains ambiguous. V was shortened by 0 bases and J by 9 bases, with 9 bases between the two germline ends. The germline V gene encodes CDR1 LGHNA and CDR2 YNFKEQ. CDR3 size: 13 residues. CDR3 sequence (DNA): TGTGCCAGCAGCCAAGATCGGGGAGGGCCCCAGCATTTT. Translation: CASSQDRGGPQHF.

This chain links TRBV4-3 with TRBJ1-4; possible D gene TRBD1, 6 bases. CDR3 size: 14 residues. Trimming stripped 3 bases from V and 4 bases from J, with 9 bases between. Germline CDR1 LGHNA, CDR2 YSLEER. The DNA of the CDR3 is TGCGCCAGCAGCCAGATGGGACATAATGAAAAACTGTTTTTT. The encoded protein is CASSQMGHNEKLFF.

The chain couples TRBV5-4 to TRBJ1-2; D is perhaps TRBD1 (5 bases). Deletions cut 0 bases from V and 2 bases from J, with 5 bases between. The CDR3 is 13 amino acids. The germline gives CDR1 SGHNT, CDR2 YYREEE (reference sequence). The CDR3: CASSLGQNYGYTF. In DNA form, the CDR3 reads TGTGCCAGCAGCTTGGGACAGAACTATGGCTACACCTTC.

This chain connects TRBV4-2 to TRBJ1-1; D is undetermined. Germline CDR1 reads LGHNA; CDR2 reads YNFKEQ. V shed 0 bases and J shed 4 bases, with 6 bases lying between them. This CDR3 comprises 13 residues. CDR3 coding DNA: TGTGCCAGCAGCCAAGAGCTAGGCACTGAAGCTTTCTTT. Residues: CASSQELGTEAFF.

V gene TRBV27 combines with J gene TRBJ2-7; 11 positions match TRBD2. From germline, CDR1 is MNHEY and CDR2 SMNVEV (reference sequence). V shed 5 bases and J 2 bases; nucleotides not matched to a gene: 5. CDR3 length: 15 residues. In DNA, the CDR3 is TGTGCCAGCAGTGCGGGGACTAGCGGAACCTACGAGCAGTACTTC. Protein product: CASSAGTSGTYEQYF.

J is TRBJ2-7 and V is TRBV9, with a possible D match to TRBD2 (5 bases). Germline-derived CDR1 and CDR2 are SGDLS and YYNGEE. CDR3 length: 15 residues. The V end lost 4 bases, the J end lost 3 bases, and 17 bases lay between the germline ends. The CDR3 DNA sequence: TGTGCCAGCAGCCCCAGTGGTAGCGCCTACTACGAGCAGTACTTC. It yields the protein CASSPSGSAYYEQYF.

The chain uses TRBV6-1 and TRBJ2-5; maybe TRBD2 (6 bases). The V end lost 7 bases, the J end lost 4 bases, and 10 bases lay between the germline ends. CDR1 and CDR2 (germline): MNHNS, SASEGT. There are 12 residues in the CDR3. CDR3 protein: CASNWRGETQYF. As DNA, the CDR3 is TGTGCCAGCAATTGGAGGGGAGAGACCCAGTACTTC.

The V gene is TRBV29-1, the J gene TRBJ1-1; TRBD1 might be the D (5 bases). This CDR3 comprises 14 residues. V was clipped by 3 bases and J by 3 bases, with 14 bases between them. The V gene's germline CDR1 is SQVTM and CDR2 ANQGSEA. CDR3 in DNA: TGCAGCGTTGAGACCAGGGCCGGGTACACTGAAGCTTTCTTT. Protein sequence: CSVETRAGYTEAFF.

The chain is built from TRBV25-1 and TRBJ1-3; 7 positions match TRBD1. Unmatched junction bases numbered 12, after V lost 4 bases and J lost 3 bases. CDR1 is MGHDK, CDR2 SYGVNS, per germline. The CDR3 covers 17 residues. The CDR3 is CASSGTGPLVRGNTIYF. CDR3 sequence (DNA): TGTGCCAGCAGTGGGACAGGACCCCTAGTACGTGGAAACACCATATATTTT. Using reference TRBV25-1 and TRBJ1-3 for the parts outside the CDR3, the full variable domain is EADIYQTPRYLVIGTGKKITLECSQTMGHDKMYWYQQDPGMELHLIHYSYGVNSTEKGDLSSESTVSRIRTEHFPLTLESARPSHTSQYLCASSGTGPLVRGNTIYFGEGSWLTVV.